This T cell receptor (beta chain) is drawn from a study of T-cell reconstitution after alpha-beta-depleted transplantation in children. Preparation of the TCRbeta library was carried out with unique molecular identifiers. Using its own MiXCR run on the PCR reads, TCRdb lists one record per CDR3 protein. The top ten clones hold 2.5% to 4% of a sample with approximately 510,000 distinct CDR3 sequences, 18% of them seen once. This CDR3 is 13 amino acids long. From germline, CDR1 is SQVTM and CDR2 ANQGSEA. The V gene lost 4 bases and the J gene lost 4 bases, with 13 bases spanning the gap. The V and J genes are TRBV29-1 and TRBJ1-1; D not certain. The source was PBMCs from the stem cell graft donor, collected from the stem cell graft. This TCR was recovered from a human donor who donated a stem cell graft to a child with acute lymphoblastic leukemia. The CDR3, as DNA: TGCAGCGTTGGGACCAGGTACAGCACTGAAGCTTTCTTT. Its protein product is CSVGTRYSTEAFF.